The 22 T cell receptor beta chains below come from one sample, sequenced in a study of immune evolution from preneoplasia to lung adenocarcinoma. TCRdb keeps only in-frame clones here, not all; method: immunoSEQ multiplex PCR. Of tens of thousands of clones in the sample, approximately 75% were seen once. The source material was FFPE invasive lung adenocarcinoma tissue. The receptors here all came from a person between 60 and 70 years old with lung adenocarcinoma.

This chain's CDR3 is CASSWGTSQADTQYF. In nucleotides, the CDR3 is TGTGCCAGCAGTTGGGGGACTAGTCAGGCAGATACGCAGTATTTT. The genes are TRBV7-8 and TRBJ2-3; 8 bases are shared with TRBD2. Unmatched junction bases numbered 9, after V lost 6 bases and J lost 4 bases. The CDR3 loop spans 15 amino acids. Germline V lookup: CDR1 SGHVS, CDR2 FQNEAQ.

The chain couples TRBV5-1 to TRBJ2-1; D tentatively reads TRBD1 or TRBD2 (5 bases each). Per the germline V gene, CDR1 is SGHRS and CDR2 is YFSETQ. Trimming removed 0 bases from V and 4 bases from J, with 11 bases in between. The CDR3 spans 15 residues. The CDR3 nucleotides read TGCGCCAGCAGCTTGGCCTTGGGGGAGTACAATGAGCAGTTCTTC. Residues: CASSLALGEYNEQFF. The full variable domain, with the rest looked up from reference TRBV5-1 and TRBJ2-1, is KAGVTQTPRYLIKTRGQQVTLSCSPISGHRSVSWYQQTPGQGLQFLFEYFSETQRNKGNFPGRFSGRQFSNSRSEMNVSTLELGDSALYLCASSLALGEYNEQFFGPGTRLTVL.

The CDR3 nucleotides read TGCGCCAGCTCATACGGGTTCTCGAACACCGGGGAGCTGTTTTTT. Encoded protein: CASSYGFSNTGELFF. This chain uses TRBV5-1 with TRBJ2-2, with no clear D. CDR1 and CDR2 (germline): SGHRS, YFSETQ. The CDR3 has 15 amino acids. Trimming cost V 7 bases and J 0 bases, with 13 bases left between them.

The CDR3 here is CASSLQPSANYEQYF. The CDR3 DNA reads TGTGCCAGCAGCTTACAGCCCTCAGCCAACTACGAGCAGTACTTC. The V gene is TRBV11-2, the J gene TRBJ2-7; D gene unclear. CDR3 length equals 15 residues. The V and J ends lost 2 bases and 3 bases respectively, with 14 bases between them. Per the germline V gene, CDR1 is SGHAT and CDR2 is FQNNGV.

The table lists this clone with a count of one. This chain uses TRBV2 with TRBJ1-2; D ambiguous. The CDR3 has 13 amino acids. The V gene's germline CDR1 is SNHLY and CDR2 FYNNEI. Between the trimmed V and J ends, which lost 5 bases and 4 bases, there was a span of 11 bases. The CDR3 DNA sequence: TGTGCCAGCAGTCGGGATCTTACCTATGGCTACACCTTC. It yields the protein CASSRDLTYGYTF.

The chain recombines TRBV2 with TRBJ1-1, with D possibly being TRBD1 (5 bases). The CDR3 loop spans 14 amino acids. The germline V gene encodes CDR1 SNHLY and CDR2 FYNNEI. The V end was cut by 8 bases, the J end by 4 bases, with 17 bases between. The CDR3 region is CASGRGSESTEAFF. CDR3 sequence (DNA): TGTGCCAGCGGGCGGGGCTCTGAGAGCACTGAAGCTTTCTTT.

This CDR3 is CASSWELSQPQHF. The CDR3 DNA reads as TGTGCCAGCAGTTGGGAGCTGAGTCAGCCCCAGCATTTT. This chain links TRBV28 with TRBJ1-5; no definite D call. Per the germline V gene, CDR1 is MDHEN and CDR2 is SYDVKM. The ends were cut back, 4 bases at V and 6 bases at J, with 10 bases in the middle. The CDR3 extends over 13 amino acids. The full variable domain, completed using reference TRBV28 and TRBJ1-5, is DVKVTQSSRYLVKRTGEKVFLECVQDMDHENMFWYRQDPGLGLRLIYFSYDVKMKEKGDIPEGYSVSREKKERFSLILESASTNQTSMYLCASSWELSQPQHFGDGTRLSIL.

The rearrangement links TRBV7-9 to TRBJ1-4; D possibly corresponds to TRBD1 (6 bases). The CDR3 is 15 residues long. Trimming took off 1 base at V and 6 bases at J, with 12 bases between the two ends. CDR1 SEHNR and CDR2 FQNEAQ come from the germline V gene (reference sequence). The DNA of the CDR3 is TGTGCCAGCAGCTTAGTGAGGGACACCTATGAAAAACTGTTTTTT. Amino acid sequence: CASSLVRDTYEKLFF. The entire variable domain, with the rest obtained from reference TRBV7-9 and TRBJ1-4, is as follows: DTGVSQNPRHKITKRGQNVTFRCDPISEHNRLYWYRQTLGQGPEFLTYFQNEAQLEKSRLLSDRFSAERPKGSFSTLEIQRTEQGDSAMYLCASSLVRDTYEKLFFGSGTQLSVL.

The rearrangement links TRBV6-1 to TRBJ2-5, with 10 bases aligning to TRBD2. Losses at the gene ends were 5 bases for V and 2 bases for J; bases not matched to a gene: 2. From germline, CDR1 is MNHNS and CDR2 SASEGT. This CDR3 contains 14 residues. The CDR3 DNA is TGTGCCAGCAGTTTTAGCGGGAGGCAAGAGACCCAGTACTTC. Its translation is CASSFSGRQETQYF.

This chain joins TRBV7-2 and TRBJ2-2; 9 bases map to TRBD1. J gave up 4 bases and V 5 bases, and 8 bases lay outside the gene matches. The CDR3 sequence is 16 residues long. Germline V gene lookup returns CDR1 SGHTA and CDR2 FQGNSA. The CDR3 reads CASSLVGQGGTGELFF. The CDR3 DNA reads as TGTGCCAGCAGCCTAGTGGGACAGGGAGGCACCGGGGAGCTGTTTTTT.

This clone was counted between two and nine times. The chain uses TRBV30 and TRBJ1-5; D is perhaps TRBD1 (5 bases). The CDR3 is made up of 13 amino acids. V was trimmed by 5 bases and J by 4 bases, leaving 12 bases between them. Germline V gene sequence: CDR1 GTSNPN, CDR2 SVGIG (reference sequence). CDR3 in DNA: TGTGCCTGGGGGGGACGGGGGAATCAGCCCCAGCATTTT. Translated, it gives CAWGGRGNQPQHF.

The chain employs TRBV7-9 and TRBJ2-1, with 7 nucleotides matching TRBD2. V lost 5 bases to trimming and J lost 0 bases; unmatched junction nucleotides: 7. CDR1 is SEHNR and CDR2 is FQNEAQ in the germline V gene (reference sequence). The CDR3 is 16 amino acids. The CDR3 reads CASSRQAGSSYNEQFF. CDR3 nucleotide sequence: TGTGCCAGCAGCCGTCAAGCGGGAAGCTCCTACAATGAGCAGTTCTTC.

V is TRBV2 and J is TRBJ2-2; 7 bases fit TRBD2. With V trimmed by 8 bases and J by 6 bases, 6 bases remained unmatched. This CDR3 region has 13 residues. Per germline, CDR1 SNHLY and CDR2 FYNNEI. As DNA, the CDR3 is TGTGCCAGCGGGAGGGAGGTGGCCGGGGAGCTGTTTTTT. Amino acids: CASGREVAGELFF.

J is TRBJ1-2 and V is TRBV6-4, with D maybe TRBD1 (5 bases). Trimming stripped 0 bases from V and 1 base from J, with 6 bases between. The CDR3 runs to 14 residues. Germline V gene sequence: CDR1 MRHNA, CDR2 SNTAGT. The CDR3 reads CASSDSDNNYGYTF. In DNA, the CDR3 is TGTGCCAGCAGTGACTCGGACAATAACTATGGCTACACCTTC.

The rearrangement links TRBV28 to TRBJ1-3; maybe TRBD1 (5 bases). Germline V CDR1 and CDR2: MDHEN, SYDVKM. The CDR3 runs 15 residues. V gave up 6 bases and J gave up 0 bases, with 12 bases separating them. The CDR3 nucleotides read TGTGCCAGCAGCCCGGGACCGCGCTCTGGAAACACCATATATTTT. Protein sequence: CASSPGPRSGNTIYF.

The J gene is TRBJ2-1, the V gene TRBV5-4; 8 bases align to TRBD1. The V gene end was trimmed by 4 bases and the J gene end by 0 bases; junction bases not matched to a gene: 6. Germline CDR1 SGHNT, CDR2 YYREEE (reference sequence). The CDR3 covers 16 residues. As DNA, the CDR3 is TGTGCCAGCAGCCGGGACAGGACTTACTCCTACAATGAGCAGTTCTTC. It codes for CASSRDRTYSYNEQFF.

The V call is TRBV9, the J call TRBJ2-7; 11 bases map to TRBD1. Trimming at V came to 3 bases and at J to 3 bases, leaving 5 bases not matched to a gene. Germline CDR1 and CDR2: SGDLS and YYNGEE. The CDR3 totals 15 residues. CDR3 sequence: CASSGGDRGNYEQYF. The CDR3 DNA follows: TGTGCCAGCAGCGGAGGGGACAGGGGGAACTACGAGCAGTACTTC.

The chain has TRBV2 and TRBJ1-2; 10 bases map to TRBD1. Germline V lookup: CDR1 SNHLY, CDR2 FYNNEI. The length of the CDR3 is 16 residues. The V segment lost 3 bases and the J segment 2 bases; nucleotides outside the gene matches: 6. The CDR3 bases are TGTGCCAGCAGTGAGTGGAGGGGACAGGGGAACTATGGCTACACCTTC. Translated, it gives CASSEWRGQGNYGYTF.

This chain connects TRBV6-4 to TRBJ1-3; D is unresolved. The V and J ends lost 5 bases and 7 bases respectively, with 15 bases between them. There are 14 residues in the CDR3. CDR1 MRHNA and CDR2 SNTAGT come from the germline V gene. CDR3 nucleotides: TGTGCCAGCAGTAGCAGGAGAGAAGAGAACACCATATATTTT. It codes for CASSSRREENTIYF.

Concerning this clone itself: Other DNA sequences of this sample code for an identical CDR3. J is TRBJ2-7 and V is TRBV30; D is unresolved. Per germline, CDR1 GTSNPN and CDR2 SVGIG (reference sequence). The V and J ends lost 0 bases and 5 bases respectively, with 5 bases between them. There are 11 residues in the CDR3. The CDR3 sequence is CAWSVQNEQYF. CDR3 DNA: TGTGCCTGGAGTGTACAAAACGAGCAGTACTTC.

The DNA for the CDR3 is TGCGCCAGCAGCTCGGACAGTAGTGATGAAAAACTGTTTTTT. This translates into CASSSDSSDEKLFF. The J gene is TRBJ1-4, the V gene TRBV5-1, with D perhaps TRBD1 (6 bases). The germline V gene encodes CDR1 SGHRS and CDR2 YFSETQ. The V gene lost 3 bases and the J gene lost 6 bases, with 12 bases spanning the gap. The CDR3 runs to 14 residues.

The chain couples TRBV27 to TRBJ1-2, with D tentatively TRBD1 (5 bases). Germline V gene lookup returns CDR1 MNHEY and CDR2 SMNVEV (reference sequence). Trimming pared 6 bases from V and 2 bases from J, leaving 7 bases between. The CDR3 totals 12 residues. The CDR3 nucleotides read TGTGCCAGCAGGAGGGGAAACTATGGCTACACCTTC. Translating gives CASRRGNYGYTF.